This TCR beta chain originates from a study of T-cell memory formation after mild COVID-19. On the study more broadly: TCR clusters were mostly donor specific. Study-wide findings and caveats: Chiefly within CM and EM were the contracting CD4+ clones; CD8+ ones were within EMRA. Contracting clones from day 15 to 85 had balanced CD4/CD8; later expanders favoured CD4+.

With regard to this clonotype: The antigen is not known.

TCRdb reanalysed the 5' RACE reads using MiXCR and keeps one entry per CDR3 protein. Among 500,000 to 550,000 distinct CDR3 sequences listed, approximately 20% were seen once. This CDR3 is 16 amino acids long. Trimming removed 1 base from V and 4 bases from J, with 14 bases in between. The source material was PBMCs or a T cell subset sorted from them (not recorded which). The gene calls are TRBV12-3 or TRBV12-4 and TRBJ1-3; D is perhaps TRBD1 (5 bases). The receptor comes from an adult woman who had mild COVID-19 (a few samples of this study predate the infection). Cell type and time point are not known. CDR3: CASSLGGLLWGNTIYF. The DNA of the CDR3 is TGTGCCAGCAGTTTAGGGGGACTGCTATGGGGAAACACCATATATTTT.